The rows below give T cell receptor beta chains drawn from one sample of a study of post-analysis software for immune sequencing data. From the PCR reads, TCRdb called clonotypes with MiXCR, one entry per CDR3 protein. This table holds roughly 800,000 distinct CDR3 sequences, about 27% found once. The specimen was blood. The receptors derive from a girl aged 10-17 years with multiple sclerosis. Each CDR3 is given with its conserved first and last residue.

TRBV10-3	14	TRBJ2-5	CAISREGAGETQYF
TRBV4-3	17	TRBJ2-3	CASSQALGGDRGHTQYF
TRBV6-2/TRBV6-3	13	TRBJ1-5	CASSELGNQPQHF
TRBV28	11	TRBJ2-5	CASSNWETQYF
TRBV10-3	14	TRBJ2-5	CAIKASGEQETQYF
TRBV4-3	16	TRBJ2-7	CASSQDNAGTSYEQYF
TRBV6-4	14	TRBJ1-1	CASSDHWGGTEAFF
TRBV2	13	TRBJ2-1	CASRTGPDNEQFF
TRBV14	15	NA	CASSQWASGKHIQYF
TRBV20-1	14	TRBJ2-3	CSAPKGSLTDTQYF
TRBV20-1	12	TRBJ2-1	CSWGRGNNEQFF
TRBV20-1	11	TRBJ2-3	CSARAGTSQYF
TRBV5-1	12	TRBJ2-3	CASSLTKDTQYF
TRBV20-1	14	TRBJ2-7	CSAEASGSPDEQYF
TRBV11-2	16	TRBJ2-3	CASSLMSGGGTDTQYF
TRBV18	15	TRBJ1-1	CASSRMGQGDTEAFF
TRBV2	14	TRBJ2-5	CASSRDRGRDEQYF
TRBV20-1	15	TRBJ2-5	CSARTPGTNQETQYF
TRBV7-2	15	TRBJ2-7	CASSLGGRANYEQYF
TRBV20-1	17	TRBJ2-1	CSAGERKGQANYNEQFF
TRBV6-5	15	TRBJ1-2	CASRPTGTGSWGYTF
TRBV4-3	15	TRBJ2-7	CASSQDTSYAYEQYF
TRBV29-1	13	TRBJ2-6	CSVDFSGANVLTF
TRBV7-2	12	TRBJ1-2	CASSYRGLGYTF
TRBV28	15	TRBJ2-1	CASSPAIAGGLEQFF
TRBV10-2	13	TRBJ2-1	CASTRENRYEQFF
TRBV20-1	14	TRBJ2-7	CSARYGTLSYKQYF
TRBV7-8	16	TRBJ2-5	CASSLLPQRGEETQYF
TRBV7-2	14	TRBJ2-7	CASSLRLAGAGKYF
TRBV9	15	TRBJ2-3	CASSVASGVTDTQYF
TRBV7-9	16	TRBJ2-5	CASSHGGLAGVKTQYF
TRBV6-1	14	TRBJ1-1	CASTLNGGNTEAFF
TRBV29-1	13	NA	CSGSRGDVETQYF
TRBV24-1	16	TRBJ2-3	CATSDLGSGIADTQYF
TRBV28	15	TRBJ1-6	CASSQQDFGDSPLHF
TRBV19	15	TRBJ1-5	CASSNQGTSNQPQHF
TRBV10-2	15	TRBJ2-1	CASTIGASSYNEQFF
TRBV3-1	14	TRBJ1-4	CASSQVEENEKRFF
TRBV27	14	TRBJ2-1	CASSCGTGSNEQFF
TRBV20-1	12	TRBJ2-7	CSAPPLLDEQYF
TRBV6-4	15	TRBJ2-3	CASSDSGSRTDTQYF
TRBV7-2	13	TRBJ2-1	CASSPQEFRGSFF
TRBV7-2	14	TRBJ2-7	CASSLDRASYEQYF
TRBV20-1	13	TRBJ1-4	CSARAAGGKKLFF
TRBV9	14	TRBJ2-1	CASSARRSQETQFF
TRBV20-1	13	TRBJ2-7	CSASLGIPGEQYF
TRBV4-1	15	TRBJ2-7	CASSQEGLAGSEQYF
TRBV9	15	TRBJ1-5	CASSVGSLSNQPQHF
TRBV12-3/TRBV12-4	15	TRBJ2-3	CASSSTGLSPDTQYF
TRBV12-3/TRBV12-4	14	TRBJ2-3	CASSAAGRTDTQYF
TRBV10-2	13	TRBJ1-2	CASSGGEPYGYTF
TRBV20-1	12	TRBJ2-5	CSARGLAGVSYF
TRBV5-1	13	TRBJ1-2	CANSLTRDLSYTF
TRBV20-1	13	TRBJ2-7	CSARSRGPYEQYF